A selection of T cell receptor beta chains follows, all from one sample in a study of blood T cell repertoires in COVID-19. Repertoires were generated with immunoSEQ multiplex PCR, while TCRdb's copy carries only in-frame clones and drops some. The data contain about 250,000 clones, roughly 85% of them singletons. The sequencing sample was made of PBMCs or T cells enriched from blood (not recorded which). The receptors come from a woman aged 45-59 years with acute COVID-19. CDR3s include the opening cysteine and the closing phenylalanine or tryptophan. A D gene is named only where the DNA matches it firmly. Only part of the rows carry a size: once, few, many, or a class if the clone is expanded.

cdr3_aa: CASSLTSGTGGEAFF; cdr3_nt: TGCGCCAGCAGCTTGACCAGCGGGACAGGGGGCGAAGCTTTCTTT; v_call: TRBV5-1; j_call: TRBJ1-1; d_call: TRBD1; clone_size: NA
cdr3_aa: CASRATGGSTEAFF; cdr3_nt: TGTGCCAGCAGGGCGACAGGCGGGAGCACTGAAGCTTTCTTT; v_call: TRBV2; j_call: TRBJ1-1; d_call: NA; clone_size: many
cdr3_aa: CASSLAPGLGYGYTF; cdr3_nt: TGCGCCAGCAGCTTGGCACCAGGTCTGGGCTATGGCTACACCTTC; v_call: TRBV5-1; j_call: TRBJ1-2; d_call: NA; clone_size: NA
cdr3_aa: CASSLAQDIYNSPLHF; cdr3_nt: TGTGCCAGCAGCTTAGCCCAGGACATCTATAATTCACCCCTCCACTTT; v_call: TRBV7-2; j_call: TRBJ1-6; d_call: NA; clone_size: NA
cdr3_aa: CASRGTGGLQQYF; cdr3_nt: TGTGCCAGCAGGGGGACAGGTGGTTTGCAGCAGTACTTC; v_call: TRBV13; j_call: TRBJ2-7; d_call: TRBD1; clone_size: NA
cdr3_aa: CASSRDSASMVLHF; cdr3_nt: TGTGCCAGCAGTCGGGACAGCGCTTCCATGGTCCTCCACTTT; v_call: TRBV6-5; j_call: TRBJ1-6; d_call: TRBD1; clone_size: NA
cdr3_aa: CASSGNGLNTEAFF; cdr3_nt: TGTGCCAGCTCGGGAAACGGACTAAACACTGAAGCTTTCTTT; v_call: TRBV18; j_call: TRBJ1-1; d_call: NA; clone_size: NA
cdr3_aa: CASSPRPHLNEQFF; cdr3_nt: TGTGCCAGCAGCCCGCGGCCACATCTCAATGAGCAGTTCTTC; v_call: TRBV9; j_call: TRBJ2-1; d_call: NA; clone_size: once
cdr3_aa: CASSVQGAGYTF; cdr3_nt: TGTGCCAGCAGCGTACAGGGAGCTGGCTACACCTTC; v_call: TRBV3-1/TRBV3-2; j_call: TRBJ1-2; d_call: NA; clone_size: NA
cdr3_aa: CASSHGQENIQYF; cdr3_nt: TGCGCCAGCAGCCATGGACAGGAAAACATTCAGTACTTC; v_call: TRBV4-3; j_call: TRBJ2-4; d_call: TRBD1; clone_size: NA
cdr3_aa: CASSDRSNQPQHF; cdr3_nt: TGTGCCAGCAGTGACAGGAGCAATCAGCCCCAGCATTTT; v_call: TRBV28; j_call: TRBJ1-5; d_call: NA; clone_size: NA
cdr3_aa: CASSLDGTGLAFGYGYTF; cdr3_nt: TGTGCCAGCAGCTTAGATGGGACAGGGTTGGCATTCGGCTATGGCTACACCTTC; v_call: TRBV7-2; j_call: TRBJ1-2; d_call: TRBD1; clone_size: NA
cdr3_aa: CASSPQGHFNEQFF; cdr3_nt: TGTGCCAGCAGCCCCCAAGGACATTTCAATGAGCAGTTCTTC; v_call: TRBV3-1/TRBV3-2; j_call: TRBJ2-1; d_call: NA; clone_size: NA
cdr3_aa: CASSPRTGNYGYTF; cdr3_nt: TGCGCCAGCAGCCCAAGGACAGGGAACTATGGCTACACCTTC; v_call: TRBV4-3; j_call: TRBJ1-2; d_call: TRBD1; clone_size: once
cdr3_aa: CASGGPVGQSNTEAFF; cdr3_nt: TGTGCTAGTGGTGGGCCGGTGGGACAGAGTAACACTGAAGCTTTCTTT; v_call: TRBV12-5; j_call: TRBJ1-1; d_call: TRBD1; clone_size: NA
cdr3_aa: CASSLDGRVNEQFF; cdr3_nt: TGCGCCAGCAGCTTGGACGGCAGGGTAAATGAGCAGTTCTTC; v_call: TRBV5-1; j_call: TRBJ2-1; d_call: NA; clone_size: NA
cdr3_aa: CASSTPMGAPDTGELFF; cdr3_nt: TGTGCCAGCAGCACCCCGATGGGGGCGCCGGACACCGGGGAGCTGTTTTTT; v_call: TRBV9; j_call: TRBJ2-2; d_call: NA; clone_size: NA
cdr3_aa: CASSWRGGGQPQHF; cdr3_nt: TGTGCCAGCAGCTGGAGGGGGGGCGGTCAGCCCCAGCATTTT; v_call: TRBV6-2/TRBV6-3; j_call: TRBJ1-5; d_call: NA; clone_size: NA
cdr3_aa: CASSQEGQGQETQYF; cdr3_nt: TGCGCCAGCAGCCAAGAAGGACAGGGCCAAGAGACCCAGTACTTC; v_call: TRBV4-3; j_call: TRBJ2-5; d_call: TRBD1; clone_size: NA
cdr3_aa: CAWRPLAGGFNEQFF; cdr3_nt: TGTGCCTGGAGGCCCCTAGCGGGGGGTTTCAATGAGCAGTTCTTC; v_call: TRBV30; j_call: TRBJ2-1; d_call: TRBD2; clone_size: NA
cdr3_aa: CAWRWGRSRVRDEQYF; cdr3_nt: TGTGCCTGGAGGTGGGGGCGCAGTCGGGTTCGGGACGAGCAGTACTTC; v_call: TRBV30; j_call: TRBJ2-7; d_call: NA; clone_size: NA
cdr3_aa: CASSQDAGAGGTYEQYF; cdr3_nt: TGCGCCAGCAGCCAAGACGCCGGGGCGGGGGGTACCTACGAGCAGTACTTC; v_call: TRBV4-3; j_call: TRBJ2-7; d_call: TRBD2; clone_size: NA
cdr3_aa: CASSSGGSNYGYTF; cdr3_nt: TGTGCCAGCAGCTCCGGGGGGTCCAACTATGGCTACACCTTC; v_call: TRBV7-2; j_call: TRBJ1-2; d_call: NA; clone_size: NA
cdr3_aa: CASSYEPGGMNTEAFF; cdr3_nt: TGTGCCAGCAGTTACGAGCCAGGAGGCATGAACACTGAAGCTTTCTTT; v_call: TRBV6-5; j_call: TRBJ1-1; d_call: NA; clone_size: NA
cdr3_aa: CASMRVGFMNTEAFF; cdr3_nt: TGTGCCAGCATGAGGGTAGGCTTCATGAACACTGAAGCTTTCTTT; v_call: TRBV6-5; j_call: TRBJ1-1; d_call: NA; clone_size: NA
cdr3_aa: CATSRDERGEQYF; cdr3_nt: TGTGCCACCAGCAGAGATGAAAGGGGCGAGCAGTACTTC; v_call: TRBV15; j_call: TRBJ2-7; d_call: NA; clone_size: NA
cdr3_aa: CASSLGKQETQYF; cdr3_nt: TGTGCCAGCAGTCTAGGCAAGCAAGAGACCCAGTACTTC; v_call: TRBV6-5; j_call: TRBJ2-5; d_call: NA; clone_size: NA
cdr3_aa: CASSLMAPGQIFRPRSGNTIYF; cdr3_nt: TGTGCCAGCAGCTTAATGGCACCGGGACAGATATTTCGCCCCCGCTCTGGAAACACCATATATTTT; v_call: TRBV7-8; j_call: TRBJ1-3; d_call: TRBD1; clone_size: NA
cdr3_aa: CASSPQALNEKLFF; cdr3_nt: TGTGCCAGCAGCCCGCAGGCGCTAAATGAAAAACTGTTTTTT; v_call: TRBV11-2; j_call: TRBJ1-4; d_call: NA; clone_size: few
cdr3_aa: CAAGYNEQFF; cdr3_nt: TGTGCGGCGGGGTACAATGAGCAGTTCTTC; v_call: TRBV19; j_call: TRBJ2-1; d_call: NA; clone_size: once
cdr3_aa: CASSVLFDRVDYNEQFF; cdr3_nt: TGTGCCAGCAGTGTCCTATTCGACAGGGTGGACTACAATGAGCAGTTCTTC; v_call: TRBV25-1; j_call: TRBJ2-1; d_call: TRBD1; clone_size: NA
cdr3_aa: CASTRTYNSPLHF; cdr3_nt: TGTGCCAGTACCCGGACTTATAATTCACCCCTCCACTTT; v_call: TRBV7-2; j_call: TRBJ1-6; d_call: NA; clone_size: NA
cdr3_aa: CASSSFRTADSGNTIYF; cdr3_nt: TGTGCCAGCAGCTCCTTTCGGACAGCAGACTCTGGAAACACCATATATTTT; v_call: TRBV7-6; j_call: TRBJ1-3; d_call: NA; clone_size: few
cdr3_aa: CASSTGSGDYEQYF; cdr3_nt: TGTGCCAGTAGTACGGGTAGCGGGGACTACGAGCAGTACTTC; v_call: TRBV19; j_call: TRBJ2-7; d_call: TRBD2; clone_size: NA
cdr3_aa: CASSSRPIGQGNSEAFF; cdr3_nt: TGTGCCAGCAGTTCCAGACCTATTGGACAGGGGAACTCTGAAGCTTTCTTT; v_call: TRBV27; j_call: TRBJ1-1; d_call: TRBD1; clone_size: NA
cdr3_aa: CASSINRQDEQFF; cdr3_nt: TGTGCCAGTAGTATAAACAGGCAGGATGAGCAGTTCTTC; v_call: TRBV19; j_call: TRBJ2-1; d_call: NA; clone_size: NA
cdr3_aa: CATSPGAGGGNEQFF; cdr3_nt: TGCGCCACCTCTCCGGGGGCGGGGGGAGGGAATGAGCAGTTCTTC; v_call: TRBV10-2; j_call: TRBJ2-1; d_call: TRBD2; clone_size: NA
cdr3_aa: CASSKDTGGYGYTF; cdr3_nt: TGTGCCAGCAGTAAAGACACCGGAGGCTATGGCTACACCTTC; v_call: TRBV6-2/TRBV6-3; j_call: TRBJ1-2; d_call: NA; clone_size: NA
cdr3_aa: CASSLSAQGHYGYTF; cdr3_nt: TGTGCCAGCAGTTTATCGGCACAGGGTCACTATGGCTACACCTTC; v_call: TRBV28; j_call: TRBJ1-2; d_call: NA; clone_size: NA
cdr3_aa: CASSWGGTDEQFF; cdr3_nt: TGTGCCAGCAGCTGGGGCGGCACCGATGAGCAGTTCTTC; v_call: TRBV5-6; j_call: TRBJ2-1; d_call: NA; clone_size: NA
cdr3_aa: CASSQGQGGEQFF; cdr3_nt: TGCGCCAGCAGCCAAGGACAGGGCGGTGAGCAGTTCTTC; v_call: TRBV4-1; j_call: TRBJ2-1; d_call: TRBD1; clone_size: NA
cdr3_aa: CASSLTHSSGNTIYF; cdr3_nt: TGTGCCAGCAGCTTAACACACAGCTCTGGAAACACCATATATTTT; v_call: TRBV7-3; j_call: TRBJ1-3; d_call: NA; clone_size: NA
cdr3_aa: CASSVTKNTEAFF; cdr3_nt: TGTGCCAGCAGCGTAACAAAGAACACTGAAGCTTTCTTT; v_call: TRBV6-2/TRBV6-3; j_call: TRBJ1-1; d_call: NA; clone_size: NA
cdr3_aa: CAWRGDSGNTIYF; cdr3_nt: TGTGCCTGGAGAGGGGACAGTGGAAACACCATATATTTT; v_call: TRBV30; j_call: TRBJ1-3; d_call: TRBD1; clone_size: once
cdr3_aa: CASSLDRSISYEQYF; cdr3_nt: TGCGCCAGCAGCCTCGACAGATCCATCTCCTACGAGCAGTACTTC; v_call: TRBV5-1; j_call: TRBJ2-7; d_call: NA; clone_size: NA
cdr3_aa: CASSPPGLQETQYF; cdr3_nt: TGTGCCAGCAGCCCTCCGGGACTACAAGAGACCCAGTACTTC; v_call: TRBV5-4; j_call: TRBJ2-5; d_call: TRBD2; clone_size: NA
cdr3_aa: CASLIRVTGELFF; cdr3_nt: TGTGCCAGTCTAATACGTGTCACCGGGGAGCTGTTTTTT; v_call: TRBV6-1; j_call: TRBJ2-2; d_call: NA; clone_size: NA
cdr3_aa: CASSPRRGQALLNEKLFF; cdr3_nt: TGTGCCAGCAGCCCCCGGCGGGGTCAGGCCCTTCTTAATGAAAAACTGTTTTTT; v_call: TRBV13; j_call: TRBJ1-4; d_call: NA; clone_size: NA
cdr3_aa: CASRWTGLDNEKLFF; cdr3_nt: TGTGCCAGCAGATGGACAGGGCTCGATAATGAAAAACTGTTTTTT; v_call: TRBV6-5; j_call: TRBJ1-4; d_call: TRBD1; clone_size: NA
cdr3_aa: CASSAQGPTEAFF; cdr3_nt: TGTGCCAGCAGCGCTCAGGGGCCCACTGAAGCTTTCTTT; v_call: TRBV7-2; j_call: TRBJ1-1; d_call: NA; clone_size: few
cdr3_aa: CASAPLLAVNYGYTF; cdr3_nt: TGTGCCAGCGCTCCCCTTTTGGCCGTCAACTATGGCTACACCTTC; v_call: TRBV13; j_call: TRBJ1-2; d_call: NA; clone_size: NA
cdr3_aa: CASNNLRDSGNTIYF; cdr3_nt: TGTGCCAGCAACAATCTCAGGGATTCTGGAAACACCATATATTTT; v_call: TRBV27; j_call: TRBJ1-3; d_call: NA; clone_size: NA
cdr3_aa: CASSHPGLAGGPVETQYF; cdr3_nt: TGTGCCAGCAGCCATCCGGGACTAGCGGGGGGGCCGGTGGAGACCCAGTACTTC; v_call: TRBV7-6; j_call: TRBJ2-5; d_call: TRBD2; clone_size: NA
cdr3_aa: CASSLFSGLAGYEQYF; cdr3_nt: TGTGCCAGCAGTTTATTTTCCGGACTAGCGGGGTACGAGCAGTACTTC; v_call: TRBV27; j_call: TRBJ2-7; d_call: TRBD2; clone_size: NA
cdr3_aa: CASRAGSTDTQYF; cdr3_nt: TGTGCCAGCAGAGCGGGGAGCACAGATACGCAGTATTTT; v_call: TRBV2; j_call: TRBJ2-3; d_call: TRBD2; clone_size: NA